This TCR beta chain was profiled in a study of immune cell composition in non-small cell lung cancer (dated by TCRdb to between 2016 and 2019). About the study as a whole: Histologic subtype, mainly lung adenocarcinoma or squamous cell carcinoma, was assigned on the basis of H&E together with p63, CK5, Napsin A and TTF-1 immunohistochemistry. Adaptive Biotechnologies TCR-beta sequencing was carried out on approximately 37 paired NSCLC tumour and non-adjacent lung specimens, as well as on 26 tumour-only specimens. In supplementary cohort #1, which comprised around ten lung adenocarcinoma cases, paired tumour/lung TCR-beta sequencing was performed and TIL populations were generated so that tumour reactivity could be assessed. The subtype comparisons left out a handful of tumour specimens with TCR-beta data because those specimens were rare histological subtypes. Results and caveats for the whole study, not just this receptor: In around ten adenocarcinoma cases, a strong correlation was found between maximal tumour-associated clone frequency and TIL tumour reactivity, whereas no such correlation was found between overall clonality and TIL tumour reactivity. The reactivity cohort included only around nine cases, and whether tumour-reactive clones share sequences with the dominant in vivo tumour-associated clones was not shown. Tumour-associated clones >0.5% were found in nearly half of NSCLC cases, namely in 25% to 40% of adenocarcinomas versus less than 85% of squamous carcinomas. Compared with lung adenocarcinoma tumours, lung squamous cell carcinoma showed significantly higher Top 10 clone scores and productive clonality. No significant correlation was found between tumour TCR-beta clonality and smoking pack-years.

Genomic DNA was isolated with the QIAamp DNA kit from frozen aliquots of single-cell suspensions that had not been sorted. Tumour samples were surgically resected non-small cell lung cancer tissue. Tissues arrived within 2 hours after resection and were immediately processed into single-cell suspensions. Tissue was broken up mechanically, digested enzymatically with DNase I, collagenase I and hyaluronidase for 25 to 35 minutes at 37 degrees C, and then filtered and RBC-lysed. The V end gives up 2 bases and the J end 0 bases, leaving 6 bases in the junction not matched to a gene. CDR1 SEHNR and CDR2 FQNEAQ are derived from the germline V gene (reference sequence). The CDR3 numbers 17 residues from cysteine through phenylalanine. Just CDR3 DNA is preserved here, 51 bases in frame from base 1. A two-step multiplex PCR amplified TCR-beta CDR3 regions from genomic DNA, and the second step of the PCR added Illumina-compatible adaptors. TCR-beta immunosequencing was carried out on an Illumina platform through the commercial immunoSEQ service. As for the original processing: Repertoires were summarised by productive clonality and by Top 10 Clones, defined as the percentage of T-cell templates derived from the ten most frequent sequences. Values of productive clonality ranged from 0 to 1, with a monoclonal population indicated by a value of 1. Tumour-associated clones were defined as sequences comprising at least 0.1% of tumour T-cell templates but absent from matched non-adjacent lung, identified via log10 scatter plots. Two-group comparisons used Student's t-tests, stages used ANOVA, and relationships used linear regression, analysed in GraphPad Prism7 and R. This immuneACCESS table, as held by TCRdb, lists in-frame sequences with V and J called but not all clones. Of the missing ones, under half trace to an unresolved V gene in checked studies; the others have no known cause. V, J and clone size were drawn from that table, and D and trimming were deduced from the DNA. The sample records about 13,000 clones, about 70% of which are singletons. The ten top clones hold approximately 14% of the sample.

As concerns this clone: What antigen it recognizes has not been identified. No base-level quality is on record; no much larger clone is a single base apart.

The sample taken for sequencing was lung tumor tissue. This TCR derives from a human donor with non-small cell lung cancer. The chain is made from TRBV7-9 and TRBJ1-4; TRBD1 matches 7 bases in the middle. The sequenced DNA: TGTGCCAGCAGCTTATCCGGGACAGATGCAACTAATGAAAAACTGTTTTTT. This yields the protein CASSLSGTDATNEKLFF.